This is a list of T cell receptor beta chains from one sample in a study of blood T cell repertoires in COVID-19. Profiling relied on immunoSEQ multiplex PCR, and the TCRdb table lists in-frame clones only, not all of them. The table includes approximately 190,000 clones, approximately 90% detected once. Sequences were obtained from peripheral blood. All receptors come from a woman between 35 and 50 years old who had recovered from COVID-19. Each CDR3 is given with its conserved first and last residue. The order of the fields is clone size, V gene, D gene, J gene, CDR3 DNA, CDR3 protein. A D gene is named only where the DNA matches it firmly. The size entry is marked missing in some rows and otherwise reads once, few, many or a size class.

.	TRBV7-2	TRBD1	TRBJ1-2	TGTGCCAGCAGCTTCGGGAGGACAGGGGGCGGCGGCTACACCTTC	CASSFGRTGGGGYTF
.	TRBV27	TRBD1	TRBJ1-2	TGTGCCAGCAGTTTATCGGCCGGGACAGGGGGTTTTGTCCATGGCTACACCTTC	CASSLSAGTGGFVHGYTF
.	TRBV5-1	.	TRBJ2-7	TGCGCCAGCAGCCGGGACTCCCAGGGCTACGAGCAGTACTTC	CASSRDSQGYEQYF
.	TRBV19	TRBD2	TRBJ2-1	TGTGCCAGTATAGCGGGAGGCTTCTCCTACAATGAGCAGTTCTTC	CASIAGGFSYNEQFF
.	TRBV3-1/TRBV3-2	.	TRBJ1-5	TGTGCCAGCAGCCAAGGGGCGACGGTGAGCAATCAGCCCCAGCATTTT	CASSQGATVSNQPQHF
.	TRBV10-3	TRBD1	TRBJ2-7	TGTGCCATCAGTGATCAGGGGGCCGTAGCCTACGAGCAGTACTTC	CAISDQGAVAYEQYF
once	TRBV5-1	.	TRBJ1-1	TGCGCCAGCAGCTTAGGGGAATCGGCTGAAGCTTTCTTT	CASSLGESAEAFF
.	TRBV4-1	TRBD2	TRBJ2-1	TGCGCCAGCAGCCAACCTCAAGGACGCCGGCTAGCGGGAGCCAATGAGCAGTTCTTC	CASSQPQGRRLAGANEQFF
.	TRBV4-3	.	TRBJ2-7	TGCGCCAGCAGCCAAGATCATTCAGGGAAAGACGAGCAGTACTTC	CASSQDHSGKDEQYF
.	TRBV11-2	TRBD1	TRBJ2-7	TGTGCCAGCAGCCTACGGACAGGGGATAACGAGCAGTACTTC	CASSLRTGDNEQYF
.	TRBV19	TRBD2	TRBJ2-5	TGTGCCAGTAGGAAGCGGGAGTCAGTGACCCAGTACTTC	CASRKRESVTQYF
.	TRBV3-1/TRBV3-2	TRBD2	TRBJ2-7	TGTGCCAGCAGCCAAGATTTGGCTAGCGGATCCTACGAGCAGTACTTC	CASSQDLASGSYEQYF
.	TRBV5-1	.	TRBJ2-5	TGCGCCAGCAGCTTCCCGGGGGAGGAGACCCAGTACTTC	CASSFPGEETQYF
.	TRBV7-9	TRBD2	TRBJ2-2	TGTGCCAGCAGCATCCCTCCGGGACTAGCGGGAACCGGGGAGCTGTTTTTT	CASSIPPGLAGTGELFF
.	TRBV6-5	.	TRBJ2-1	TGTGCCAGCGAAGGGGGAATCAATGAGCAGTTCTTC	CASEGGINEQFF
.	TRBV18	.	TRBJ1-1	TGTGCCAGCTCACCATTTACAGGGAACACTGAAGCTTTCTTT	CASSPFTGNTEAFF
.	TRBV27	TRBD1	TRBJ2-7	TGTGCCAGCAGTGCCGGGACAGGGAGCTACGAGCAGTACTTC	CASSAGTGSYEQYF
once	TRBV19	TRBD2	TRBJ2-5	TGTGCCAGTAGTTTGGGACTAGCGGCCCAAGAGACCCAGTACTTC	CASSLGLAAQETQYF
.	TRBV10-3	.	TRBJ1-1	TGTGCCATCAGTGAGGTAGCTAGGGCTCCGGGGACTGAAGCTTTCTTT	CAISEVARAPGTEAFF
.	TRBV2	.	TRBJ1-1	TGTGCCAGCAGTGACAGATATAACACTGAAGCTTTCTTT	CASSDRYNTEAFF
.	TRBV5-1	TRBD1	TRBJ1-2	TGCGCCAGCAGCTTTCCTACGCCGGGACAGGCGATACCTAACTATGGCTACACCTTC	CASSFPTPGQAIPNYGYTF
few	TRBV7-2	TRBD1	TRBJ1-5	TGTGCCAGCAGCTTGGGACAGGGGGCGGGCAATCAGCCCCAGCATTTT	CASSLGQGAGNQPQHF
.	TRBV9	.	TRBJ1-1	TGTGCCAGCAGCGAGAGAGGCGGGGCCCCTGAAGCTTTCTTT	CASSERGGAPEAFF
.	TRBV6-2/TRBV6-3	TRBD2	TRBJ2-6	TGTGCCAGCAGTTCCCCCCCCCGGGGTAGCGGGATCTCTGGGGCCAACGTCCTGACTTTC	CASSSPPRGSGISGANVLTF
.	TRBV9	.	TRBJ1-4	TGTGCCAGCAGCGAGAGGGGTGGGACAAACAGGGAAAAACTGTTTTTT	CASSERGGTNREKLFF